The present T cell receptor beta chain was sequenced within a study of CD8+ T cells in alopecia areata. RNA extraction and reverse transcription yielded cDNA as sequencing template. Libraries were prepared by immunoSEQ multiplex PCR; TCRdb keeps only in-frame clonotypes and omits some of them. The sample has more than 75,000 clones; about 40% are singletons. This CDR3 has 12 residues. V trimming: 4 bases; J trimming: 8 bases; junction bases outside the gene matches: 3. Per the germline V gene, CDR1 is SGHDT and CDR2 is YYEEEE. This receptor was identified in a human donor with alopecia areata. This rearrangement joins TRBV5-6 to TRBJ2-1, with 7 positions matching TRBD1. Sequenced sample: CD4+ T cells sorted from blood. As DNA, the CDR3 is TGTGCCAGCAGCAGACAGGGACATGAGCAGTTCTTC. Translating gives CASSRQGHEQFF. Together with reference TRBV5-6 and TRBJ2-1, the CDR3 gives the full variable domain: DAGVTQSPTHLIKTRGQQVTLRCSPKSGHDTVSWYQQALGQGPQFIFQYYEEEERQRGNFPDRFSGHQFPNYSSELNVNALLLGDSALYLCASSRQGHEQFFGPGTRLTVL.